Below are 30 T cell receptor beta chains sequenced from a single sample in a study of blood T cells in healthy people across ages. It was with a sample-barcoded 5' primer and a J-beta primer mix that a second PCR of roughly 6 to 11 cycles was run. In TCRdb, the 5' RACE reads were re-called with MiXCR into one record per CDR3 protein. The sample includes 1,800,000 or so distinct CDR3 sequences, around 40% of them seen just once. Input material: blood. Every receptor here comes from a human donor in good health.

This clonotype has just a few counts. V is TRBV7-2 and J is TRBJ1-2; D ambiguous. Trimming shortened V by 1 base and J by 2 bases, and 11 bases separated the two germline ends. The CDR3 consists of 15 residues. Germline-derived CDR1 and CDR2 are SGHTA and FQGNSA. Here the CDR3 reads CASSLGWTANYGYTF. CDR3 coding DNA: TGTGCCAGCAGCTTAGGTTGGACCGCCAACTATGGCTACACCTTC. Full variable domain (missing parts from reference TRBV7-2 and TRBJ1-2): GAGVSQSPSNKVTEKGKDVELRCDPISGHTALYWYRQSLGQGLEFLIYFQGNSAPDKSGLPSDRFSAERTGGSVSTLTIQRTQQEDSAVYLCASSLGWTANYGYTFGSGTRLTVV.

V usage is TRBV29-1 and J usage is TRBJ1-4, with D unresolved. The CDR3 is 12 residues long. V was cut by 3 bases and J by 6 bases, with 8 bases left in between. Per the germline V gene, CDR1 is SQVTM and CDR2 is ANQGSEA. CDR3 residues: CSVEDWDEKLFF. The DNA for the CDR3 is TGCAGCGTTGAGGACTGGGATGAAAAACTGTTTTTT.

This clonotype was picked up one time. The chain couples TRBV5-1 to TRBJ2-3, with D hard to call. CDR3 size: 15 residues. The V gene's germline CDR1 is SGHRS and CDR2 YFSETQ. V lost 0 bases to trimming and J lost 0 bases, with 8 bases between them. The CDR3 spells CASSLGAWSTDTQYF. In DNA, the CDR3 is TGCGCCAGCAGCTTGGGGGCGTGGAGCACAGATACGCAGTATTTT.

This clonotype occurred a few times. The chain couples TRBV5-1 to TRBJ2-2, with 7 bases matching TRBD1. Per germline, CDR1 SGHRS and CDR2 YFSETQ. This CDR3 has 14 residues. V trimming: 1 base; J trimming: 7 bases; junction bases outside the gene matches: 4. CDR3 DNA sequence: TGCGCCAGCAGCTTGTTCACAGGGGTCGGGGAGCTGTTTTTT. It is translated as CASSLFTGVGELFF.

The V call is TRBV28, the J call TRBJ1-1, with 9 bases identical to TRBD1. This CDR3 is built from 16 residues. J was trimmed by 1 base and V by 5 bases; bases with no gene match: 8. From germline, CDR1 is MDHEN and CDR2 SYDVKM. The CDR3 sequence is CASSLPPGQGNTEAFF. The CDR3 region has the DNA TGTGCCAGCAGTCTGCCGCCGGGACAGGGGAACACTGAAGCTTTCTTT.

This chain uses TRBV28 with TRBJ2-4; the D gene is possibly TRBD1 (5 bases). The end of the DNA aligns better with TRBJ2-7, so the J call may be wrong. CDR1 is MDHEN, CDR2 SYDVKM, per germline. There are 13 residues in the CDR3. This CDR3 reads CASKPQGSYEQYF. In nucleotides, the CDR3 is TGTGCCAGCAAACCCCAGGGCAGCTACGAGCAGTACTTC.

The chain is built from TRBV20-1 and TRBJ1-2, with 7 bases aligning to TRBD1. J gave up 4 bases and V 2 bases, and 10 bases lay outside the gene matches. There are 15 residues in the CDR3. Germline CDR1 and CDR2: DFQATT and SNEGSKA (reference sequence). As DNA, the CDR3 is TGCAGTGCTAGAACCGACAGGGCGGGACGCTATGGCTACACCTTC. Translating gives CSARTDRAGRYGYTF.

The V call is TRBV4-3, the J call TRBJ2-4; no firm D call. The CDR3 spans 17 residues. Per the germline V gene, CDR1 is LGHNA and CDR2 is YSLEER. The V end was cut by 4 bases, the J end by 1 base, with 17 bases between. CDR3 sequence (DNA): TGCGCCAGCAGCCCAAGTGGATGGGGTGCGGCCAAAAACATTCAGTACTTC. Protein: CASSPSGWGAAKNIQYF.

This clonotype turned up a few times. J is TRBJ1-5 and V is TRBV20-1; the D is unclear. Germline CDR1 and CDR2: DFQATT and SNEGSKA (reference sequence). Trimming stripped 1 base from V and 2 bases from J, with 6 bases between. CDR3 length equals 13 residues. The CDR3, as DNA: TGCAGTGCTAGAGTGGCGGGCAATCAGCCCCAGCATTTT. This encodes CSARVAGNQPQHF.

The CDR3 here is CASSPGYGGSPLHF. CDR3 sequence (DNA): TGTGCCAGCAGTCCAGGGTATGGTGGTTCACCCCTCCACTTT. This chain uses TRBV12-3 or TRBV12-4 with TRBJ1-6; D possibly corresponds to TRBD1 (5 bases). Trimming removed 5 bases at V and 9 bases at J, with 14 bases between. The CDR3 length is 14 residues.

In nucleotides, the CDR3 is TGCAGTGCTAGGGGGACAGGGAATGAAAAACTGTTTTTT. Residues: CSARGTGNEKLFF. This chain joins TRBV20-1 and TRBJ1-4; TRBD1 matches 9 bases. The length of the CDR3 is 13 residues. Per the germline V gene, CDR1 is DFQATT and CDR2 is SNEGSKA (reference sequence). The V and J ends lost 3 bases and 5 bases, in that order; junction bases with no gene match: 1.

Here the CDR3 DNA reads TGTGCCAGCAGTTGTAAGGGGCCGAGGGACACTGAAGCTTTCTTT. As protein: CASSCKGPRDTEAFF. This chain joins TRBV6-7 and TRBJ1-1, with D tentatively TRBD1 (5 bases). Being an ORF, TRBV6-7 has a function that is uncertain. V lost 4 bases and J 3 bases, leaving 15 bases between the germline ends. The CDR3 runs 15 residues.

This clonotype was recorded a few times. A read error may be the cause here, since a much bigger clone is one base away. V usage is TRBV7-2 and J usage is TRBJ2-6; D not resolved. The CDR3 sequence is 14 residues long. CDR1 is SGHTA, CDR2 FQGNSA, per germline. CDR3 sequence: CAGSPNSGANVLTF. The CDR3 region has the DNA TGTGCCGGCAGCCCAAACTCTGGGGCCAACGTCCTGACTTTC.

This clonotype was counted many times. J is TRBJ1-2 and V is TRBV7-2; D is unresolved. Looked up from germline, CDR1 is SGHTA and CDR2 is FQGNSA. Between the trimmed V and J ends, which lost 5 bases and 0 bases, there was a span of 7 bases. CDR3 length: 13 residues. The CDR3 protein is CASSTGPNYGYTF. As DNA, the CDR3 is TGTGCCAGCAGCACGGGCCCTAACTATGGCTACACCTTC.

This clonotype was seen only a few times. This chain joins TRBV24-1 and TRBJ2-1, with D possibly matching TRBD2 (5 bases). CDR3 length: 13 residues. With 9 bases removed from V and 9 bases from J, the gap between germline ends came to 17 bases. CDR1 is KGHDR, CDR2 SFDVKD, per germline. The CDR3 region has the DNA TGTGCCACCGGGAGACCGGGATTTGCTGAGCAGTTCTTC. It encodes CATGRPGFAEQFF.

V and J are TRBV7-2 and TRBJ2-4; 9 positions match TRBD1. The tail of the sequence fits TRBJ2-7 better, so the J call may be wrong. CDR3 length: 14 residues. From germline, CDR1 is SGHTA and CDR2 FQGNSA. CDR3 loop: CASSYPQGANEQYF. CDR3 nucleotide sequence: TGTGCCAGCAGCTACCCACAGGGGGCTAACGAGCAGTACTTC.

This clonotype turned up a few times. This chain links TRBV7-9 with TRBJ2-7; the match to TRBD1 covers 7 bases. With 5 bases clipped from V and 2 bases from J, the junction kept 9 bases outside the gene matches. The CDR3 is made up of 15 amino acids. Germline assignment: CDR1 SEHNR and CDR2 FQNEAQ (reference sequence). The CDR3 reads CASSPRQGDAYEQYF. The CDR3 coding sequence is TGTGCCAGCAGCCCAAGACAGGGAGACGCCTACGAGCAGTACTTC.

The V call is TRBV27, the J call TRBJ1-2; 9 nucleotides line up with TRBD1. The CDR3 has 13 amino acids. Per the germline V gene, CDR1 is MNHEY and CDR2 is SMNVEV (reference sequence). The junction had 11 bases not matched to a gene; V was cut back by 5 bases and J by 13 bases. The CDR3 coding sequence is TGTGCCAGCAGTCCTAGAATGGACAGGGGTGGCACCTTC. Translated, it gives CASSPRMDRGGTF.

This clonotype was counted only a few times. The chain has TRBV7-2 and TRBJ2-5; a possible D gene is TRBD2 (6 bases). CDR3 length: 18 residues. The V end lost 1 base, the J end lost 2 bases, and 20 bases lay between the germline ends. Germline CDR1 SGHTA, CDR2 FQGNSA. CDR3 sequence (DNA): TGTGCCAGCAGCTTAGAACGGGCCCCCCTGGGGGGACAAGAGACCCAGTACTTC. It specifies CASSLERAPLGGQETQYF.

This clonotype has more than one count but fewer than ten. This chain links TRBV7-2 with TRBJ2-7, with D perhaps matching TRBD2 (6 bases). Trimming removed 4 bases from V and 2 bases from J, with 18 bases in between. The CDR3 loop spans 16 amino acids. In germline, CDR1 is SGHTA, CDR2 FQGNSA. CDR3 coding DNA: TGTGCCAGCAGCTCCCCGCGGGGACGGAGAACCTACGAGCAGTACTTC. Amino acids: CASSSPRGRRTYEQYF.

This sequence joins TRBV2 and TRBJ2-1; the match to TRBD2 covers 12 bases. The germline gives CDR1 SNHLY, CDR2 FYNNEI. The CDR3 totals 16 residues. Trimming removed 6 bases from V and 0 bases from J; junction bases left unmatched: 3. In DNA, the CDR3 is TGTGCCAGCAGGGGACTAGCGGGTTCCTCCTACAATGAGCAGTTCTTC. It codes for CASRGLAGSSYNEQFF.

The CDR3 DNA follows: TGTGCCAGCACCCTAACTGTAGAGACCCAGTACTTC. Its protein product is CASTLTVETQYF. The J gene is TRBJ2-5, the V gene TRBV7-2; D is uncertain. Looked up from germline, CDR1 is SGHTA and CDR2 is FQGNSA. The CDR3 sequence is 12 residues long. Trimming shortened V by 7 bases and J by 4 bases, and 10 bases separated the two germline ends.

This clonotype has just a few counts. This sequence joins TRBV12-3 or TRBV12-4 and TRBJ1-2; 7 nucleotides line up with TRBD1. V trimming: 6 bases; J trimming: 2 bases; junction bases outside the gene matches: 9. CDR3 length equals 15 residues. CDR3 in DNA: TGTGCCAGCAGCTCCGGGACAGAATCAAACTATGGCTACACCTTC. Protein sequence: CASSSGTESNYGYTF.

The chain has TRBV20-1 and TRBJ1-2; D is ambiguous. The V end lost 3 bases, the J end lost 4 bases, and 12 bases lay between the germline ends. CDR3 length: 13 residues. Germline assignment: CDR1 DFQATT and CDR2 SNEGSKA (reference sequence). Here the CDR3 reads CSARGSDSYGYTF. DNA for the CDR3: TGCAGTGCTAGGGGAAGTGATTCCTATGGCTACACCTTC.

This clonotype has only a few counts. The rearrangement uses TRBV5-1 and TRBJ2-1; TRBD1 is a possible D gene (6 bases). Trimming took off 7 bases at V and 6 bases at J, with 14 bases between the two ends. The CDR3 runs to 13 residues. Germline CDR1 is SGHRS and CDR2 is YFSETQ. This CDR3 is CASAHRESNEQFF. CDR3 coding DNA: TGCGCCAGCGCCCACAGGGAGAGCAATGAGCAGTTCTTC.

This chain uses TRBV5-6 with TRBJ2-5; 12 bases line up with TRBD2. CDR1 and CDR2 (germline): SGHDT, YYEEEE. Trimming removed 0 bases from V and 5 bases from J; junction bases left unmatched: 8. The CDR3 consists of 17 residues. CDR3 in amino acids: CASSLAASGGAWETQYF. The CDR3 nucleotides read TGTGCCAGCAGCTTGGCCGCTAGCGGGGGGGCTTGGGAGACCCAGTACTTC.

The chain employs TRBV20-1 and TRBJ2-1; D remains unclear. The CDR3 is 13 amino acids. Germline V gene data show CDR1 as DFQATT and CDR2 as SNEGSKA (reference sequence). CDR3 in DNA: TGCAGCAGCGACATAGGAACGTACGATGAGCAGTTCTTC. Its translation: CSSDIGTYDEQFF.

This rearrangement joins TRBV4-1 to TRBJ1-4; D ambiguous. The length of the CDR3 is 12 residues. V gave up 0 bases and J gave up 8 bases, with 4 bases separating them. Germline loops: CDR1 MGHRA, CDR2 YSYEKL. The chain's CDR3 is CASSQEVEKLFF. CDR3 DNA: TGCGCCAGCAGCCAAGAGGTCGAAAAACTGTTTTTT.

The chain joins TRBV5-1 to TRBJ2-7, with D maybe TRBD2 (5 bases). Trimming took off 5 bases at V and 0 bases at J, with 15 bases between the two ends. The CDR3 covers 15 residues. The V gene's germline CDR1 is SGHRS and CDR2 YFSETQ. The CDR3 spells CASSFRGLGSYEQYF. The CDR3 nucleotides are TGCGCCAGCAGTTTCCGGGGATTGGGCTCCTACGAGCAGTACTTC.

This clonotype has just a few counts. The genes are TRBV9 and TRBJ1-2; the match to TRBD1 covers 9 bases. Per germline, CDR1 SGDLS and CDR2 YYNGEE. Trimming removed 3 bases from V and 8 bases from J; junction bases left unmatched: 8. The CDR3 contains 14 residues. DNA of the CDR3: TGTGCCAGCAGCGAAAGGGACAGGGCTGGAGGCTACACCTTC. Encoded protein: CASSERDRAGGYTF.